These 26 T cell receptor beta chains came from one sample sequenced in a study of beta chain features in type 1 diabetes (dated by TCRdb to 2016 to 2019). Broad study findings and their caveats: Type 1 diabetes patients showed a moderate but significant shortening of TCRB CDR3 length in all four CD4+ subsets.

Libraries were constructed by the immunoSEQ multiplex PCR assay. The High Capacity cDNA Reverse Transcription Kit was used to reverse transcribe all of the isolated RNA, meaning that expressed TCRB transcripts were what got sequenced. Drawn from immuneACCESS, this table holds only the in-frame rearrangements with V and J called that TCRdb kept. Clones are partly lost; checked studies trace under half to an unresolved V gene and leave the rest unexplained. The sample table shows about 700,000 clones, and roughly an eighth are seen once. The leading ten clones occupy about 0.02% of the sample. Their specific antigens are unknown. The specimen sequenced was naive CD4+ T cells from blood. What the cell subset or site label conveys for this sample: true naive CD4+ T cells. Receptor source: a man younger than 30 with type 1 diabetes.

This clone came up a few times. Germline and junction disagree at one end, which may indicate a read error. The chain recombines TRBV29-1 with TRBJ2-2, with 9 bases lining up with TRBD1. This CDR3 comprises 14 residues. CDR1 and CDR2 (germline): SQVTM, ANQGSEA. CDR3 residues: CSLEGQGGPGELFF. The CDR3 DNA sequence: TGCAGCCTTGAGGGACAGGGTGGGCCCGGGGAGCTGTTTTTT.

The V gene is TRBV7-2, the J gene TRBJ2-7, with 7 bases aligning to TRBD2. The germline V gene encodes CDR1 SGHTA and CDR2 FQGNSA. The CDR3 has 15 residues. With 2 bases clipped from V and 2 bases from J, the junction kept 6 bases outside the gene matches. The CDR3, as DNA: TGTGCCAGCAGCTTATTTCCAGCGGGGACCTACGAGCAGTACTTC. Protein: CASSLFPAGTYEQYF.

This clone occurred a few times. This chain uses TRBV12-5 with TRBJ2-3, with a tentative D call TRBD2 (5 bases). The CDR3 consists of 12 residues. V shed 3 bases and J shed 4 bases, with 5 bases lying between them. The germline CDR1 and CDR2 sequences are LGHNT and FRNRAP. CDR3: CASGLAADTQYF. The DNA of the CDR3 is TGTGCTAGTGGTTTAGCGGCAGATACGCAGTATTTT.

The table lists this clone with a few counts. This chain connects TRBV18 to TRBJ1-1, with D perhaps matching TRBD1 (6 bases). Trimming cost V 3 bases and J 6 bases, with 11 bases left between them. The CDR3 consists of 13 residues. CDR1 is KGHSH and CDR2 is LQKENI in the germline V gene. CDR3 region: CASSPGTNPEAFF. The CDR3, as DNA: TGTGCCAGCTCACCCGGGACAAATCCTGAAGCTTTCTTT.

This clone was seen more than once but under ten times. The genes are TRBV7-9 and TRBJ2-1; D remains ambiguous. The CDR3 is 16 residues long. Germline CDR1 reads SEHNR; CDR2 reads FQNEAQ (reference sequence). V dropped 5 bases and J dropped 9 bases, with 23 bases sitting between them. Here the CDR3 DNA reads TGTGCCAGCAGCCCCAAGAGCCGGGTCAGAGACGGTGAGCAGTTCTTC. This encodes CASSPKSRVRDGEQFF.

The chain links TRBV6-5 to TRBJ1-5, with TRBD1 matching 11 bases. Germline V CDR1 and CDR2: MNHEY, SVGAGI. The CDR3 covers 14 residues. Trimming took 6 bases from V and 2 from J; bases not matched to a gene: 0. The CDR3: CASRGQGGNQPQHF. CDR3 nucleotides: TGTGCCAGCAGGGGACAGGGGGGCAATCAGCCCCAGCATTTT.

This clone occurred a few times. V gene TRBV7-8 combines with J gene TRBJ1-2; possibly TRBD1 for D (6 bases). The CDR3 extends over 13 amino acids. From germline, CDR1 is SGHVS and CDR2 FQNEAQ. With 5 bases removed from V and 2 bases from J, the gap between germline ends came to 9 bases. CDR3 in DNA: TGTGCCAGCAGCCGGACAGTCAACTATGGCTACACCTTC. Amino acids: CASSRTVNYGYTF.

There are a few counts of this clone. V gene TRBV18 combines with J gene TRBJ1-1; D is unresolved. V lost 3 bases and J 1 base, leaving 6 bases between the germline ends. CDR3 length equals 13 residues. Germline-derived CDR1 and CDR2 are KGHSH and LQKENI. CDR3 residues: CASSPVRNTEAFF. CDR3 DNA sequence: TGTGCCAGCTCACCCGTCAGGAACACTGAAGCTTTCTTT.

The chain carries TRBV21-1 and TRBJ2-7; TRBD2, the D gene given by the table, was not confirmed from the DNA. TRBV21-1 is a pseudogene locus. This CDR3 region has 16 residues. The CDR3 DNA reads TGTGCCAGCAGCAAAGCGGATTGTCCCAGACTAGGCGAGCAGTACTTC. Amino acid sequence: CASSKADCPRLGEQYF.

This chain joins TRBV4-1 and TRBJ1-2, with a tentative D call TRBD1 (5 bases). Germline-derived CDR1 and CDR2 are MGHRA and YSYEKL. The CDR3 loop spans 13 amino acids. Trimming left V 3 bases short and J 7 bases short, with 12 bases between. CDR3 nucleotide sequence: TGCGCCAGCAGCCAGGCCCGGACAACTGGCTACACCTTC. Protein: CASSQARTTGYTF.

The rearrangement links TRBV28 to TRBJ2-7, with D possibly being TRBD1 (6 bases). Germline CDR1 is MDHEN and CDR2 is SYDVKM. The CDR3 consists of 14 residues. V dropped 4 bases and J dropped 2 bases, with 12 bases sitting between them. DNA of the CDR3: TGTGCCAGCAGTTCCGGACAGAGTACCTACGAGCAGTACTTC. Translation: CASSSGQSTYEQYF.

The table lists this clone with a few counts. At one boundary the junction diverges from the germline segment, which might be a read error. V gene TRBV7-2 combines with J gene TRBJ2-3, with TRBD2 identical over 10 bases. Germline V CDR1 and CDR2: SGHTA, FQGNSA. The CDR3 covers 15 residues. The CDR3 DNA is TGTGCCAGCAGATTAGCGGGGGGAAACACAGATACGCAGTATTTT. Translation: CASRLAGGNTDTQYF.

This clone was counted between two and nine times. V is TRBV10-3 and J is TRBJ1-5, with D unresolved. With 2 bases removed from V and 5 bases from J, the gap between germline ends came to 16 bases. The CDR3 has 16 residues. Per germline, CDR1 ENHRY and CDR2 SYGVKD. This CDR3 is CAISEQAVGNDQPQHF. For the CDR3, the DNA is TGTGCCATCAGTGAGCAGGCGGTAGGGAACGATCAGCCCCAGCATTTT.

The V call is TRBV20-1, the J call TRBJ1-2; D unclear. V lost 2 bases and J lost 9, with 7 bases in between. This CDR3 comprises 10 residues. Germline V lookup: CDR1 DFQATT, CDR2 SNEGSKA (reference sequence). DNA for the CDR3: TGCAGTGCTAGATCCGAAAGCTACACCTTC. As protein: CSARSESYTF.

This chain joins TRBV2 and TRBJ2-6; 7 bases match TRBD1. Germline assignment: CDR1 SNHLY and CDR2 FYNNEI. V lost 6 bases, J lost 4 bases, and 6 bases stayed unmatched. This CDR3 is 15 amino acids long. As DNA, the CDR3 is TGTGCCAGCAGCCGACAGGGATCCGGGGCCAACGTCCTGACTTTC. It specifies CASSRQGSGANVLTF. The variable domain in full, completed from reference TRBV2 and TRBJ2-6, reads EPEVTQTPSHQVTQMGQEVILRCVPISNHLYFYWYRQILGQKVEFLVSFYNNEISEKSEIFDDQFSVERPDGSNFTLKIRSTKLEDSAMYFCASSRQGSGANVLTFGAGSRLTVL.

This clone was seen a few times. The V and J genes are TRBV29-1 and TRBJ2-5; D remains ambiguous. Trimming took off 6 bases at V and 4 bases at J, with 6 bases between the two ends. Germline V gives CDR1 SQVTM, CDR2 ANQGSEA. CDR3 size: 10 residues. The chain's CDR3 is CSVESETQYF. The CDR3, as DNA: TGCAGCGTGGAATCAGAGACCCAGTACTTC.

The chain recombines TRBV6-6 with TRBJ1-6, with 7 bases that match TRBD1. Germline lookup yields CDR1 MNHNY and CDR2 SVGAGI (reference sequence). Unmatched junction bases numbered 9, after V lost 5 bases and J lost 8 bases. The CDR3 has 15 residues. The CDR3 DNA sequence: TGTGCCAGCAGTGAGACAGGGTCCGGGGATTCACCCCTCCACTTT. Its translation is CASSETGSGDSPLHF.

This clone was seen only a few times. V gene TRBV7-6 combines with J gene TRBJ1-3; D remains ambiguous. The CDR3 covers 12 residues. The germline V and J ends were trimmed by 1 base and 8 bases, with 6 bases remaining between them. The V gene's germline CDR1 is SGHVS and CDR2 FNYEAQ. CDR3 sequence reads: CASSLVGDTIYF. CDR3 sequence (DNA): TGTGCCAGCAGCTTAGTGGGTGACACCATATATTTT.

This clone has a handful of counts. The chain combines TRBV6-5 with TRBJ2-3; D is possibly TRBD2 (7 bases). Germline-derived CDR1 and CDR2 are MNHEY and SVGAGI. Trimming stripped 0 bases from V and 2 bases from J, with 9 bases between. The length of the CDR3 is 15 residues. The CDR3 protein is CASSYSRGLTDTQYF. The CDR3 bases are TGTGCCAGCAGTTACTCGCGGGGGCTCACAGATACGCAGTATTTT.

This rearrangement joins TRBV19 to TRBJ1-5; tentative D call: TRBD1 (5 bases). This CDR3 has 12 residues. Deletions cut 10 bases from V and 4 bases from J, with 11 bases between. Germline-derived CDR1 and CDR2 are LNHDA and SQIVND (reference sequence). The CDR3 DNA reads TGTGCCACTCGCGGGGCAAATCAGCCCCAGCATTTT. Amino acid sequence: CATRGANQPQHF.

The chain combines TRBV19 with TRBJ1-2, with D unresolved. CDR1 is LNHDA, CDR2 SQIVND, per germline (reference sequence). Trimming removed 4 bases from V and 2 bases from J, with 11 bases in between. This CDR3 has 14 amino acids. The DNA of the CDR3 is TGTGCCAGTAGTACGGGGTTGAAGAACTATGGCTACACCTTC. Protein sequence: CASSTGLKNYGYTF.

The J gene is TRBJ1-2, the V gene TRBV5-4; D is perhaps TRBD1 (6 bases). Trimming shortened V by 4 bases and J by 4 bases, and 17 bases separated the two germline ends. Germline V CDR1 and CDR2: SGHNT, YYREEE (reference sequence). There are 15 residues in the CDR3. This CDR3 reads CASSPTQGLSYGYTF. The CDR3 DNA reads as TGTGCCAGCAGCCCTACCCAGGGGCTTAGCTATGGCTACACCTTC.

V usage is TRBV4-1 and J usage is TRBJ2-5; 11 nucleotides agree with TRBD2. The V and J ends lost 1 base and 3 bases, in that order; junction bases with no gene match: 4. In germline, CDR1 is MGHRA, CDR2 YSYEKL. The CDR3 runs to 16 residues. CDR3 nucleotide sequence: TGCGCCAGCAGCCAAGGAGTAGCGGGGGGGAAAGAGACCCAGTACTTC. Protein sequence: CASSQGVAGGKETQYF.

This clone was counted only a few times. The CDR3 DNA reads TGTGCCAGCAGTTCCGCCGGGACTAGCGGTTCAGATACGCAGTATTTT. Protein product: CASSSAGTSGSDTQYF. The V and J genes are TRBV28 and TRBJ2-3, with 11 bases that match TRBD2. J was trimmed by 4 bases and V by 4 bases; bases with no gene match: 7. The germline V gene has CDR1 MDHEN and CDR2 SYDVKM. The CDR3 is 16 amino acids.

CDR3 nucleotide sequence: TGTGCCAGCAGTCGGGGGACGTACAATGAGCAGTTCTTC. Its protein product is CASSRGTYNEQFF. V gene TRBV6-5 combines with J gene TRBJ2-1; perhaps TRBD2 as D (6 bases). The CDR3 totals 13 residues. Germline V gene data show CDR1 as MNHEY and CDR2 as SVGAGI. The ends were cut back, 5 bases at V and 4 bases at J, with 9 bases in the middle.

The chain joins TRBV6-5 to TRBJ2-4; 8 bases are a match to TRBD1. The CDR3 spans 13 residues. Germline CDR1 reads MNHEY; CDR2 reads SVGAGI. J was trimmed by 7 bases and V by 3 bases; bases with no gene match: 2. As DNA, the CDR3 is TGTGCCAGCAGTTATAGACAGGGGAACATTCAGTACTTC. Amino acid sequence: CASSYRQGNIQYF.